A single sample is the source of the 31 T cell receptor beta chains below, sequenced in a study of T-cell memory formation after mild COVID-19. TCRdb reanalysed the 5' RACE reads using MiXCR and keeps one entry per CDR3 protein. The repertoire holds roughly 350,000 distinct CDR3 sequences, with around 21% as singletons. Material for sequencing was PBMCs or a T cell subset sorted from them (not recorded which). The receptor set was obtained from an adult woman who had mild COVID-19 (a few samples of this study predate the infection). Cell type and time point are not known.

This clonotype came up a few times. CDR3 DNA sequence: TGCAGTGCTGTTCCTGACAGAAACACCGGGGAGCTGTTTTTT. Translated: CSAVPDRNTGELFF. The chain uses TRBV20-1 and TRBJ2-2, with a possible D match to TRBD1 (5 bases). The V end was cut by 5 bases, the J end by 2 bases, with 12 bases between. The CDR3 runs 14 residues. Germline CDR1 DFQATT, CDR2 SNEGSKA (reference sequence).

The chain has TRBV12-3 or TRBV12-4 and TRBJ1-5, with TRBD1 identical over 7 bases. The CDR3 spans 16 residues. V lost 1 base and J lost 0; bases outside the gene matches: 3. The CDR3 nucleotides read TGTGCCAGCAGTTTAGAGGGGACAGTTAGCAATCAGCCCCAGCATTTT. As protein: CASSLEGTVSNQPQHF.

CDR3 sequence: CSARWRDQETQYF. The CDR3 DNA follows: TGCAGTGCTAGATGGCGAGACCAAGAGACCCAGTACTTC. The J gene is TRBJ2-5, the V gene TRBV20-1, with D uncertain. The CDR3 is 13 residues long. Per the germline V gene, CDR1 is DFQATT and CDR2 is SNEGSKA (reference sequence). Trimming took off 2 bases at V and 0 bases at J, with 7 bases between the two ends.

The J gene is TRBJ2-2, the V gene TRBV11-2; the D is unclear. This CDR3 is 15 amino acids long. Germline CDR1 SGHAT, CDR2 FQNNGV. The ends were cut back, 5 bases at V and 1 base at J, with 11 bases in the middle. The CDR3 DNA reads TGTGCCAGCAGCCCGGTTCTAGGGAACACCGGGGAGCTGTTTTTT. As protein: CASSPVLGNTGELFF.

In its sample, this clonotype was seen a few times. The chain links TRBV6-6 to TRBJ2-7; D remains unclear. The ends were cut back, 3 bases at V and 3 bases at J, with 9 bases in the middle. Germline V gene lookup returns CDR1 MNHNY and CDR2 SVGAGI (reference sequence). The CDR3 spans 13 residues. CDR3 region: CASSYVAFYEQYF. Here the CDR3 DNA reads TGTGCCAGCAGTTATGTCGCCTTCTACGAGCAGTACTTC.

This clonotype has only a few counts. The chain combines TRBV4-1 with TRBJ2-5, with D possibly being TRBD2 (6 bases). The germline CDR1 and CDR2 sequences are MGHRA and YSYEKL. This CDR3 comprises 15 residues. With 3 bases removed from V and 2 bases from J, the gap between germline ends came to 13 bases. The CDR3, as DNA: TGCGCCAGCAGCCACGAGACGGGAGATCAAGAGACCCAGTACTTC. This translates into CASSHETGDQETQYF.

The chain combines TRBV6-1 with TRBJ1-2; D is uncertain. Trimming took 0 bases from V and 5 from J, leaving 16 bases between them. The CDR3 is made up of 16 amino acids. Germline values: CDR1 MNHNS, CDR2 SASEGT. CDR3 coding DNA: TGTGCCAGCAGTGAAGCCGGGAGCACGAATCGGTATGGCTACACCTTC. As protein: CASSEAGSTNRYGYTF.

The V and J genes are TRBV7-8 and TRBJ2-1, with D unresolved. The CDR3 covers 12 residues. Germline lookup yields CDR1 SGHVS and CDR2 FQNEAQ. V was pared by 1 base and J by 15 bases, with 13 bases between. CDR3 sequence: CASSLDLFGLFF. CDR3 DNA: TGTGCCAGCAGCTTAGATCTGTTTGGTCTGTTCTTC. The full variable domain, its missing parts supplied by reference TRBV7-8 and TRBJ2-1, is GAGVSQSPRYKVAKRGQDVALRCDPISGHVSLFWYQQALGQGPEFLTYFQNEAQLDKSGLPSDRFFAERPEGSVSTLKIQRTQQEDSAVYLCASSLDLFGLFFGPGTRLTVL.

The chain combines TRBV20-1 with TRBJ2-1; 9 nucleotides match TRBD2. Trimming took 0 bases from V and 6 from J; bases not matched to a gene: 6. The CDR3 runs to 15 residues. Germline assignment: CDR1 DFQATT and CDR2 SNEGSKA (reference sequence). The CDR3: CSARDAGGLGNEQFF. CDR3 sequence (DNA): TGCAGTGCTAGAGATGCGGGGGGGCTGGGCAATGAGCAGTTCTTC.

This clonotype was observed a handful of times. This rearrangement joins TRBV11-2 to TRBJ2-7, with D perhaps TRBD1 (6 bases). This CDR3 comprises 16 residues. V was trimmed by 4 bases and J by 6 bases, leaving 22 bases between them. Germline V gene sequence: CDR1 SGHAT, CDR2 FQNNGV. In DNA form, the CDR3 reads TGTGCCAGCAGCTCCTCTAAGGGGGATGGGACCGCCGAGCAGTACTTC. Encoded protein: CASSSSKGDGTAEQYF. Using reference TRBV11-2 and TRBJ2-7 for the parts outside the CDR3, the full variable domain is EAGVAQSPRYKIIEKRQSVAFWCNPISGHATLYWYQQILGQGPKLLIQFQNNGVVDDSQLPKDRFSAERLKGVDSTLKIQPAKLEDSAVYLCASSSSKGDGTAEQYFGPGTRLTVT.

The rearrangement links TRBV20-1 to TRBJ2-6, with D tentatively TRBD2 (6 bases). CDR1 and CDR2 from the germline V gene are DFQATT and SNEGSKA (reference sequence). The CDR3 extends over 20 amino acids. V dropped 6 bases and J dropped 0 bases, with 27 bases sitting between them. CDR3 protein: CSASLLRESLGGSGANVLTF. The CDR3 DNA reads TGCAGTGCCAGTCTCCTCAGGGAAAGCTTGGGGGGCTCTGGGGCCAACGTCCTGACTTTC.

The genes are TRBV3-1 and TRBJ2-3; tentatively, D is TRBD2 (5 bases). The CDR3 loop spans 15 amino acids. Per germline, CDR1 LGHDT and CDR2 YNNKEL (reference sequence). V lost 4 bases, J lost 0 bases, and 11 bases lay in between. The CDR3 spells CASSPGITSTDTQYF. As DNA, the CDR3 is TGTGCCAGCAGCCCCGGGATTACTAGCACAGATACGCAGTATTTT.

V is TRBV24-1 and J is TRBJ2-1; possible D gene TRBD1, 6 bases. V lost 3 bases to trimming and J lost 0 bases, with 14 bases between them. This CDR3 is 17 amino acids long. Germline lookup yields CDR1 KGHDR and CDR2 SFDVKD. CDR3 in amino acids: CATSDPSGQNSYNEQFF. CDR3 in DNA: TGTGCCACCAGTGATCCATCAGGACAGAACTCCTACAATGAGCAGTTCTTC.

The rearrangement uses TRBV4-1 and TRBJ2-5, with TRBD2 matching over 12 bases. Germline V lookup: CDR1 MGHRA, CDR2 YSYEKL. The CDR3 sequence is 18 residues long. With V trimmed by 4 bases and J by 3 bases, 12 bases remained unmatched. DNA of the CDR3: TGCGCCAGCAGCCTCCACGCTAGCGGGGGGGGTTGGAAAGAGACCCAGTACTTC. Residues: CASSLHASGGGWKETQYF.

This clonotype has only a few counts. CDR3 coding DNA: TGTGCCAGCAGCTTACAAGGGACGACTGGAAACACCATATATTTT. Its protein product is CASSLQGTTGNTIYF. This chain links TRBV7-2 with TRBJ1-3; TRBD1 might be the D (5 bases). The V gene's germline CDR1 is SGHTA and CDR2 FQGNSA. The CDR3 runs to 15 residues. V was pared by 2 bases and J by 2 bases, with 10 bases between.

This clonotype was found once. An end of the junction differs from the germline gene, which may be a read error. This chain links TRBV12-3 or TRBV12-4 with TRBJ2-3; a possible D gene is TRBD2 (6 bases). This CDR3 contains 14 residues. CDR3 DNA: TGTGCCAGCAGTTTTGCGGGACCCGGGGATAGGCAGTATTTT. This gives the protein CASSFAGPGDRQYF.

V and J are TRBV9 and TRBJ2-7; D is perhaps TRBD1 or TRBD2 (6 bases each). V lost 0 bases to trimming and J lost 5 bases, with 15 bases between them. Per the germline V gene, CDR1 is SGDLS and CDR2 is YYNGEE. This CDR3 region has 15 residues. This CDR3 reads CASSVDGGRIDEQYF. For the CDR3, the DNA is TGTGCCAGCAGCGTAGATGGGGGGCGTATCGACGAGCAGTACTTC.

This clonotype was picked up a small number of times. The V and J genes are TRBV18 and TRBJ2-1, with 12 nucleotides matching TRBD1. The ends lost 5 bases at V and 7 bases at J; junction bases unmatched: 3. This CDR3 is 14 amino acids long. The germline V gene encodes CDR1 KGHSH and CDR2 LQKENI. The CDR3 nucleotides are TGTGCCAGCTCATGGGACAGGGGGCGGAATGAGCAGTTCTTC. It yields the protein CASSWDRGRNEQFF.

This clonotype was seen at least ten times. The J gene is TRBJ2-3, the V gene TRBV5-1; 8 bases are a match to TRBD2. Germline V gene sequence: CDR1 SGHRS, CDR2 YFSETQ. The V and J ends lost 2 bases and 2 bases, in that order; junction bases with no gene match: 10. There are 17 residues in the CDR3. The CDR3: CASSLISAGGFTDTQYF. The CDR3 nucleotides read TGCGCCAGCAGCTTAATTTCGGCGGGGGGATTCACAGATACGCAGTATTTT.

The V and J genes are TRBV5-6 and TRBJ2-5, with 7 bases identical to TRBD2. Germline loops: CDR1 SGHDT, CDR2 YYEEEE. This CDR3 contains 15 residues. V was clipped by 1 base and J by 5 bases; unmatched bases: 8. The CDR3 region is CASSLPGGLAETQYF. The CDR3, as DNA: TGTGCCAGCAGCTTGCCGGGAGGCTTGGCCGAGACCCAGTACTTC.

The chain employs TRBV5-1 and TRBJ2-6; D is perhaps TRBD1 (5 bases). The V and J ends lost 0 bases and 1 base respectively, with 17 bases between them. This CDR3 region has 19 residues. The germline CDR1 and CDR2 sequences are SGHRS and YFSETQ. The CDR3 sequence is CASSLAPDTATSGANVLTF. The DNA for the CDR3 is TGCGCCAGCAGCTTGGCCCCGGACACTGCCACGTCTGGGGCCAACGTCCTGACTTTC.

V is TRBV4-1 and J is TRBJ1-2; D not certain. Per the germline V gene, CDR1 is MGHRA and CDR2 is YSYEKL. The V and J ends lost 0 bases and 7 bases respectively, with 15 bases between them. The CDR3 is made up of 15 amino acids. The CDR3 nucleotides are TGCGCCAGCAGCCAAGATAGTGTTCCGTGGCGTGGCTACACCTTC. Encoded protein: CASSQDSVPWRGYTF.

This clonotype was detected a few times. V is TRBV29-1 and J is TRBJ1-1; 8 bases are shared with TRBD1. Unmatched junction bases numbered 12, after V lost 6 bases and J lost 6 bases. This CDR3 contains 14 residues. Germline CDR1 SQVTM, CDR2 ANQGSEA. As DNA, the CDR3 is TGCAGCGTGAATAACCCAGGGGGCGCATCTGAAGCTTTCTTT. This translates into CSVNNPGGASEAFF.

The rearrangement joins TRBV12-3 or TRBV12-4 to TRBJ1-2; TRBD1 might be the D (5 bases). This CDR3 region has 14 residues. V gave up 6 bases and J gave up 4 bases, with 15 bases separating them. Written as DNA, the CDR3 is TGTGCCAGCAGACCTACGGGGCAGGGCTATGGCTACACCTTC. This sequence encodes CASRPTGQGYGYTF.

This chain connects TRBV9 to TRBJ2-3; 12 nucleotides match TRBD2. The germline CDR1 and CDR2 sequences are SGDLS and YYNGEE. The CDR3 contains 15 residues. After removal of 5 bases from V and 4 bases from J, the junction contained 5 bases not matched to a gene. CDR3 residues: CASSPSGGAPDTQYF. The DNA for the CDR3 is TGTGCCAGCAGTCCTAGCGGGGGGGCCCCAGATACGCAGTATTTT. The full variable domain, with the rest looked up from reference TRBV9 and TRBJ2-3, is DSGVTQTPKHLITATGQRVTLRCSPRSGDLSVYWYQQSLDQGLQFLIQYYNGEERAKGNILERFSAQQFPDLHSELNLSSLELGDSALYFCASSPSGGAPDTQYFGPGTRLTVL.

This clonotype turned up a few times. The gene calls are TRBV5-5 and TRBJ1-4; no clear D gene. Germline CDR1 is SGHKS and CDR2 is YYEKEE (reference sequence). The CDR3 has 16 amino acids. With 0 bases removed from V and 0 bases from J, the gap between germline ends came to 9 bases. CDR3 nucleotides: TGTGCCAGCAGCTTGGGGATGAAGACAACTAATGAAAAACTGTTTTTT. Amino acids: CASSLGMKTTNEKLFF.

The V gene is TRBV7-9, the J gene TRBJ2-1; D gene uncertain. V lost 3 bases to trimming and J lost 0 bases, with 12 bases between them. The CDR3 contains 16 residues. The V gene's germline CDR1 is SEHNR and CDR2 FQNEAQ (reference sequence). CDR3 coding DNA: TGTGCCAGCAGCTTTGGTGAATTATTCTCCTACAATGAGCAGTTCTTC. This gives the protein CASSFGELFSYNEQFF.

This clonotype was observed a handful of times. The chain has TRBV5-1 and TRBJ2-1; 8 bases match TRBD1. V lost 0 bases, J lost 5 bases, and 7 bases stayed unmatched. The germline V gene has CDR1 SGHRS and CDR2 YFSETQ. The CDR3 is 16 amino acids. The CDR3 DNA follows: TGCGCCAGCAGCTTGGCCCGACAGGGGTACGACAATGAGCAGTTCTTC. As protein: CASSLARQGYDNEQFF.

This chain links TRBV9 with TRBJ1-2; 12 positions agree with TRBD1. The CDR3 runs 17 residues. With V trimmed by 0 bases and J by 4 bases, 7 bases remained unmatched. Germline CDR1 SGDLS, CDR2 YYNGEE. The DNA of the CDR3 is TGTGCCAGCAGCGTAGGAGGAGGGGACAGGGGGCCCTATGGCTACACCTTC. It translates to CASSVGGGDRGPYGYTF.

In its sample, this clonotype was seen a few times. The chain couples TRBV4-1 to TRBJ2-7; 8 nucleotides agree with TRBD1. Trimming cost V 0 bases and J 2 bases; bases outside gene matches: 6. Germline CDR1 reads MGHRA; CDR2 reads YSYEKL. CDR3 length: 16 residues. CDR3 in amino acids: CASSQEIWDRPYEQYF. CDR3 DNA: TGCGCCAGCAGCCAAGAGATCTGGGACAGGCCCTACGAGCAGTACTTC.

This chain links TRBV20-1 with TRBJ1-2, with 10 bases identical to TRBD1. The V gene's germline CDR1 is DFQATT and CDR2 SNEGSKA (reference sequence). J was trimmed by 4 bases and V by 3 bases; bases with no gene match: 5. The CDR3 runs 14 residues. The CDR3 region is CSARSTGGIYGYTF. The CDR3 DNA sequence: TGCAGTGCTAGGTCGACAGGGGGCATCTATGGCTACACCTTC.